The present TCR beta chain was sequenced within a study of T cells after yellow fever vaccination (dated 2019 in TCRdb). Notes on the research overall: The SMART-Seq v4 Ultra Low Input RNA kit was used to prepare libraries from fractions with low cell numbers. Bulk TCR alpha and beta repertoires were sequenced longitudinally to track T-cell clones before and after primary and booster YFV17D yellow fever vaccination. Two healthy male donors, one aged 18 to 30 and one aged 30 to 40 years, made up the cohort. Blood samples were taken at several timepoints before and after primary and secondary immunization, and bulk PBMC replicates and cell subsets were isolated.

V loses 1 base, J loses 3 bases, and the germline ends lie 9 bases apart. The CDR1 and CDR2 encoded by the germline V gene are LGHNA and YNFKEQ. The CDR3 has 14 amino acids, counting the end cysteine and phenylalanine. The CDR3 DNA has 42 bases and is translated from base 1. Sequencing took place on an Illumina NovaSeq 6000. TCR cDNA was synthesized by 5'RACE template switching, which introduced a universal primer site and unique molecular identifiers. Priming for cDNA synthesis came from both the TCR alpha and TCR beta constant segments. Library amplification involved two PCR steps, and the second step added sample barcodes and sequencing adapters. Sequencing of libraries was performed on Illumina HiSeq 2500 (2x100 bp) or NovaSeq (2x150 bp). Per the source publication's procedure: Demultiplexing of reads and collapsing into UMI consensus sequences were performed with MIGEC, and V(D)J alignment was carried out with MiXCR. Clonotypes responding to the vaccine were identified with edgeR on replicate PBMC samples, with the criteria of FDR below 0.01 and a log2 fold change above 5 up to day 15. Each bulk clonotype was labeled CD4 or CD8 based on which sequenced repertoire, CD4 or CD8, contained the clonotype at higher abundance. The public reads were run again by TCRdb, first through fastp at Q25 and then through MiXCR, and only productive beta chains were kept. Each CDR3 protein gets just one entry, which takes the most common genes and DNA from the rows behind it. TCRdb, not the authors, supplied the V and J calls. This sample is represented by 250,000 to 350,000 distinct CDR3 sequences; 3.5% to 5% of them were singletons. Of the sample, approximately 20% falls within the top ten clones.

The sample's treatment or condition label, in plain terms: live attenuated yellow fever vaccine strain. At every blood-draw timepoint, two biological replicates of bulk PBMCs were collected. PBMCs were isolated from peripheral blood using a standard Ficoll-Paque protocol. TriZol was used to extract RNA from bulk PBMCs, CD4 and CD8 fractions, and dextramer-positive and dextramer-negative fractions. This clonotype was detected a few times. Its antigen is still unknown. No much larger clonotype is one base removed from it; base qualities were not supplied. The paper's findings and limits, for the study overall: The secondary T-cell response was weaker than the primary response but faster, peaking on day 5 instead of day 15. Most clones expanded after primary vaccination were re-detected after the booster (around 96% of CD4 and more than 70% of CD8), suggesting broad memory maintenance. FACS-sorted repertoires could contain abundant contaminating clonotypes from the bulk population, so computational filtering was required. A small share of clonotypes occurred in both CD4 and CD8 compartments, likely arising from convergent recombination. Because the study included only two donors, the extent to which the findings can be generalized is limited.

This material consisted of PBMCs, taken 15 days after the yellow fever booster vaccination. The receptor comes from a man between 18 and 29 years old who received the YFV17D yellow fever vaccine. The sequence joins TRBV4-2 to TRBJ1-2; TRBD1 could be the D gene, as 5 bases match. CDR3 sequence: CASSQAQEDYGYTF. The nucleotide sequence reads TGTGCCAGCAGCCAAGCACAGGAGGACTATGGCTACACCTTC.